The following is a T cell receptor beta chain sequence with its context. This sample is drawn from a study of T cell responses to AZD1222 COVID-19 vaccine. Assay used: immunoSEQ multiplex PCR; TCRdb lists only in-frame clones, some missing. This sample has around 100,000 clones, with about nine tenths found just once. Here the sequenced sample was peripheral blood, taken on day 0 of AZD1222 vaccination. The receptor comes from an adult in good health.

The CDR3: CASSPGTGPGELFF. The CDR3 DNA follows: TGTGCCAGCAGTCCCGGGACAGGCCCCGGGGAGCTGTTTTTT. This chain joins TRBV11-2 and TRBJ2-2; TRBD1 agrees at 8 bases. The CDR3 is made up of 14 amino acids. Germline V gene data show CDR1 as SGHAT and CDR2 as FQNNGV. With 6 bases clipped from V and 6 bases from J, the junction kept 6 bases outside the gene matches.